This T cell receptor (beta chain) is drawn from a study of PD-L1 blockade in urothelial cancer. Looking at the study overall: Blood was tested 3 weeks (second dose) and 6 weeks into treatment.

Germline loops: CDR1 MNHEY, CDR2 SMNVEV (reference sequence). J lost 4 bases, V lost 2 bases, and 4 bases had no gene match. This CDR3 has 15 amino acids. TCRdb keeps only in-frame clones here, not all; method: immunoSEQ multiplex PCR. The sample holds roughly 20,000 clones, 90% seen once. Source: PBMCs, taken around atezolizumab (anti-PD-L1) treatment. The TCR originated in a woman in her fifties or sixties with urothelial cancer. The chain couples TRBV27 to TRBJ2-7; 11 nucleotides align to TRBD2. This chain's CDR3 is CASSLRLAGTYEQYF. As DNA, the CDR3 is TGTGCCAGCAGTTTAAGACTAGCGGGAACGTACGAGCAGTACTTC.